Below, 23 T cell receptor beta chains from the same sample are listed, as sequenced in a study of radiation and T cells in renal cell carcinoma. TCRdb keeps only in-frame clones here, not all; method: immunoSEQ multiplex PCR. The sample has some 75,000 clones, 82% seen once; the top ten hold almost 6%. Time point in this sample: blood 2 weeks post-SBRT. The treatment denotes: 15 Gy SBRT to primary tumor, nephrectomy 4 weeks later. The sample was blood, taken from a patient whose treatment included radiotherapy and nephrectomy. These receptors were taken from a man aged 55 to 69 with renal cell carcinoma.

CDR3 sequence reads: CASSKTVAGEETQYF. The CDR3 coding sequence is TGTGCCAGCAGTAAAACCGTAGCGGGAGAAGAGACCCAGTACTTC. V gene TRBV6-1 combines with J gene TRBJ2-5; 9 bases fit TRBD2. The CDR3 sequence is 15 residues long. The germline gives CDR1 MNHNS, CDR2 SASEGT. Unmatched junction bases numbered 7, after V lost 5 bases and J lost 3 bases.

This CDR3 reads CATSTQPGIGYNEQFF. CDR3 sequence (DNA): TGTGCCACCAGCACCCAGCCGGGTATTGGGTACAATGAGCAGTTCTTC. The rearrangement joins TRBV15 to TRBJ2-1; no firm D call. Per the germline V gene, CDR1 is LNHNV and CDR2 is YYDKDF (reference sequence). V was shortened by 4 bases and J by 4 bases, with 17 bases between the two germline ends. The CDR3 runs to 16 residues. Filled out from reference TRBV15 and TRBJ2-1, the complete variable domain reads DAMVIQNPRYQVTQFGKPVTLSCSQTLNHNVMYWYQQKSSQAPKLLFHYYDKDFNNEADTPDNFQSRRPNTSFCFLDIRSPGLGDTAMYLCATSTQPGIGYNEQFFGPGTRLTVL.

The chain links TRBV18 to TRBJ2-7; D call uncertain. Per germline, CDR1 KGHSH and CDR2 LQKENI. V was cut by 3 bases and J by 4 bases, with 16 bases left in between. The CDR3 covers 15 residues. The CDR3 region is CASSPASDRKYEQYF. As DNA, the CDR3 is TGTGCCAGCTCACCGGCGAGCGATCGAAAATACGAGCAGTACTTC.

The V and J genes are TRBV7-7 and TRBJ2-7; 10 bases are shared with TRBD1. The CDR3 loop spans 15 amino acids. J gave up 3 bases and V 5 bases, and 7 bases lay outside the gene matches. CDR1 and CDR2 from the germline V gene are SSHAT and FNYEAQ (reference sequence). The CDR3 reads CASSAGGTGDYEQYF. The CDR3 DNA is TGTGCCAGCAGCGCCGGTGGGACAGGGGACTACGAGCAGTACTTC.

The chain joins TRBV7-9 to TRBJ2-7, with TRBD2 matching over 7 bases. V lost 5 bases to trimming and J lost 1 base; unmatched junction nucleotides: 5. Per germline, CDR1 SEHNR and CDR2 FQNEAQ (reference sequence). There are 14 residues in the CDR3. The CDR3, as DNA: TGTGCCAGCAGCCCGCGGGGGAGATCCTACGAGCAGTACTTC. Its protein product is CASSPRGRSYEQYF.

V and J are TRBV6-6 and TRBJ1-3; D ambiguous. CDR1 and CDR2 (germline): MNHNY, SVGAGI (reference sequence). The CDR3 is 15 residues long. Trimming took off 1 base at V and 1 base at J, with 8 bases between the two ends. The CDR3 bases are TGTGCCAGCAGTTACTTGGAGGGATCTGGAAACACCATATATTTT. Encoded protein: CASSYLEGSGNTIYF.

This clone is a singleton in its sample. The chain couples TRBV7-7 to TRBJ2-3; D gene unclear. V shed 6 bases and J shed 4 bases, with 11 bases lying between them. CDR3 length: 13 residues. Germline CDR1 SSHAT, CDR2 FNYEAQ (reference sequence). CDR3 DNA: TGTGCCAGCAGTTCCACCCGGGCAGATACGCAGTATTTT. Translated, it gives CASSSTRADTQYF.

This rearrangement joins TRBV5-1 to TRBJ2-2; 7 nucleotides agree with TRBD1. Germline lookup yields CDR1 SGHRS and CDR2 YFSETQ. The CDR3 has 14 residues. J lost 6 bases, V lost 4 bases, and 6 bases had no gene match. The CDR3 region has the DNA TGCGCCAGCAGCATTAGACAGGGTCCCGGGGAGCTGTTTTTT. Translated, it gives CASSIRQGPGELFF.

V usage is TRBV11-3 and J usage is TRBJ2-1; D may be TRBD2 (5 bases). V dropped 1 base and J dropped 8 bases, with 12 bases sitting between them. Germline CDR1 reads SGHNT; CDR2 reads YENEEA. The CDR3 is 14 amino acids. CDR3 DNA: TGTGCCAGCAGCTTAGGCCCGGCTAGCCATGAGCAGTTCTTC. It specifies CASSLGPASHEQFF. Drawing the rest from reference TRBV11-3 and TRBJ2-1, the complete variable domain is EAGVVQSPRYKIIEKKQPVAFWCNPISGHNTLYWYLQNLGQGPELLIRYENEEAVDDSQLPKDRFSAERLKGVDSTLKIQPAELGDSAVYLCASSLGPASHEQFFGPGTRLTVL.

This rearrangement joins TRBV7-9 to TRBJ2-3, with TRBD1 matching 9 bases. Germline V gives CDR1 SEHNR, CDR2 FQNEAQ (reference sequence). V was clipped by 2 bases and J by 6 bases; unmatched bases: 3. The CDR3 contains 14 residues. The CDR3 loop reads CASSLQTGGDTQYF. The CDR3 nucleotides are TGTGCCAGCAGCTTACAGACAGGGGGGGATACGCAGTATTTT. Full variable domain (outside the CDR3, taken from reference TRBV7-9 and TRBJ2-3): DTGVSQNPRHKITKRGQNVTFRCDPISEHNRLYWYRQTLGQGPEFLTYFQNEAQLEKSRLLSDRFSAERPKGSFSTLEIQRTEQGDSAMYLCASSLQTGGDTQYFGPGTRLTVL.

The V gene is TRBV7-2, the J gene TRBJ2-7; no clear D. Per germline, CDR1 SGHTA and CDR2 FQGNSA. This CDR3 has 13 residues. V lost 3 bases and J 3 bases, leaving 9 bases between the germline ends. The CDR3 DNA reads as TGTGCCAGCAGCTTGGGTAGACACTACGAGCAGTACTTC. Its translation is CASSLGRHYEQYF.

This clone was detected only a few times. The chain has TRBV29-1 and TRBJ2-3, with 15 nucleotides matching TRBD2. CDR3 size: 14 residues. CDR1 and CDR2 from the germline V gene are SQVTM and ANQGSEA. The junction had 4 bases not matched to a gene; V was cut back by 7 bases and J by 5 bases. This CDR3 reads CSGGLAGGQDTQYF. DNA for the CDR3: TGCAGCGGCGGACTAGCGGGAGGGCAAGATACGCAGTATTTT.

The J gene is TRBJ1-1, the V gene TRBV9; D is uncertain. The V gene's germline CDR1 is SGDLS and CDR2 YYNGEE. Trimming removed 0 bases from V and 5 bases from J, with 2 bases in between. This CDR3 is 11 amino acids long. In DNA, the CDR3 is TGTGCCAGCAGCGTAGTTACTGAAGCTTTCTTT. As protein: CASSVVTEAFF.

The rearrangement joins TRBV5-1 to TRBJ1-2; TRBD1 matches 9 bases. V lost 0 bases to trimming and J lost 5 bases; unmatched junction nucleotides: 5. The germline gives CDR1 SGHRS, CDR2 YFSETQ. The CDR3 runs to 15 residues. The CDR3 sequence: CASSLGNGQGYGYTF. CDR3 nucleotide sequence: TGCGCCAGCAGCTTGGGAAACGGACAGGGGTATGGCTACACCTTC.

CDR3 nucleotide sequence: TGCGCCAGCAGTGAGTCCGGGACAGGGTGGAACTACGAGCAGTACTTC. Translated: CASSESGTGWNYEQYF. V and J are TRBV10-1 and TRBJ2-7, with 9 bases matching TRBD1. Germline CDR1 is WNHNN and CDR2 is SYGVQD (reference sequence). J gave up 3 bases and V 0 bases, and 6 bases lay outside the gene matches. The CDR3 is made up of 16 amino acids.

The chain couples TRBV7-9 to TRBJ1-1, with 9 bases lining up with TRBD1. Germline V gene lookup returns CDR1 SEHNR and CDR2 FQNEAQ (reference sequence). V was clipped by 4 bases and J by 3 bases; unmatched bases: 3. The CDR3 contains 14 residues. CDR3 protein: CASSSDRGDTEAFF. DNA of the CDR3: TGTGCCAGCAGCTCCGACAGGGGGGACACTGAAGCTTTCTTT.

The rearrangement links TRBV30 to TRBJ2-3, with D unclear. The CDR3 runs 12 residues. Per germline, CDR1 GTSNPN and CDR2 SVGIG (reference sequence). With 2 bases removed from V and 2 bases from J, the gap between germline ends came to 5 bases. Here the CDR3 reads CAWSYTTDTQYF. The DNA for the CDR3 is TGTGCCTGGAGTTACACCACAGATACGCAGTATTTT.

This clone was counted only a few times. The chain is built from TRBV6-1 and TRBJ2-7; the match to TRBD1 covers 8 bases. CDR3 length: 14 residues. The V gene end was trimmed by 7 bases and the J gene end by 2 bases; junction bases not matched to a gene: 7. CDR1 MNHNS and CDR2 SASEGT come from the germline V gene. Written as DNA, the CDR3 is TGTGCCAGCAACCCCGGGACAGGCCCCTACGAGCAGTACTTC. Its protein product is CASNPGTGPYEQYF.

This clone has a handful of counts. The chain links TRBV7-9 to TRBJ2-1; D is undetermined. The CDR3 totals 14 residues. CDR1 and CDR2 from the germline V gene are SEHNR and FQNEAQ (reference sequence). V was pared by 3 bases and J by 5 bases, with 11 bases between. In DNA form, the CDR3 reads TGTGCCAGCAGCTTTGGGGTAGCAAACAATGAGCAGTTCTTC. It yields the protein CASSFGVANNEQFF.

The CDR3, as DNA: TGTGCCAGCAGCCACCAGGACAGGAAGGGATACGAGCAGTACTTC. It is translated as CASSHQDRKGYEQYF. The V gene is TRBV14, the J gene TRBJ2-7; 7 bases are a match to TRBD1. CDR3 length equals 15 residues. Per germline, CDR1 SGHDN and CDR2 FVKESK. The J segment lost 4 bases and the V segment lost 3 bases, leaving 9 bases of the junction unmatched.

This clone occurred once. The chain links TRBV5-6 to TRBJ2-1; TRBD2 agrees at 14 bases. Germline V gives CDR1 SGHDT, CDR2 YYEEEE. The CDR3 covers 18 residues. V shed 5 bases, J shed 4 bases, and the junction held 11 bases outside the gene matches. CDR3 sequence reads: CASSSTGTSGSVYNEQFF. The CDR3 nucleotides read TGTGCCAGCAGTTCAACAGGGACTAGCGGGAGCGTGTACAATGAGCAGTTCTTC.

The table lists this clone with a few counts. The chain uses TRBV7-9 and TRBJ2-1; D may be TRBD2 (6 bases). The V gene lost 1 base and the J gene lost 5 bases, with 9 bases spanning the gap. CDR1 and CDR2 from the germline V gene are SEHNR and FQNEAQ (reference sequence). The CDR3 extends over 14 amino acids. The CDR3 DNA reads as TGTGCCAGCAGCTTAGTGGCGGGACACAATGAGCAGTTCTTC. Translating gives CASSLVAGHNEQFF. The variable domain in full, completed from reference TRBV7-9 and TRBJ2-1, reads DTGVSQNPRHKITKRGQNVTFRCDPISEHNRLYWYRQTLGQGPEFLTYFQNEAQLEKSRLLSDRFSAERPKGSFSTLEIQRTEQGDSAMYLCASSLVAGHNEQFFGPGTRLTVL.

CDR3 coding DNA: TGTGCCACCAGCATCGGGACTAGCGGGAGGACCACCAACTACGAGCAGTACTTC. Translation: CATSIGTSGRTTNYEQYF. The rearrangement joins TRBV15 to TRBJ2-7; 15 bases agree with TRBD2. Trimming at V came to 4 bases and at J to 3 bases, leaving 10 bases not matched to a gene. The CDR3 is made up of 18 amino acids. CDR1 and CDR2 from the germline V gene are LNHNV and YYDKDF (reference sequence). The full variable domain, its missing parts supplied by reference TRBV15 and TRBJ2-7, is DAMVIQNPRYQVTQFGKPVTLSCSQTLNHNVMYWYQQKSSQAPKLLFHYYDKDFNNEADTPDNFQSRRPNTSFCFLDIRSPGLGDTAMYLCATSIGTSGRTTNYEQYFGPGTRLTVT.